Listed below are T cell receptor beta chains from one sample, sequenced in a study of blood T cells in healthy people across ages. TCRdb re-derived calls from the 5' RACE reads in MiXCR, one entry per CDR3 protein. In the table there are about 2 million distinct CDR3 sequences, around half of which are singletons. Input material: blood. The receptors originated from a woman aged 35 to 49 in good health. CDR3s include the opening cysteine and the closing phenylalanine or tryptophan. A D gene is named only where the DNA matches it firmly. Size is omitted from some rows. Given values are once, few, many or a class for expanded clones.

clone_size j_call v_call d_call cdr3_nt cdr3_aa
NA TRBJ2-7 TRBV3-1 TRBD2 TGTGCCAGCAGCCTATCTACAGCGGGGGTGGGGATCGAGCAGTACTTC CASSLSTAGVGIEQYF
NA TRBJ1-6 TRBV27 NA TGTGCCAGCGGGTTGCTACGGGACATCAATTCACCCCTCCACTTT CASGLLRDINSPLHF
few TRBJ2-3 TRBV13 TRBD2 TGTGCCAGCAGCGCCCGACTAGCGGGGGGTGCCACAGATACGCGGTATTTT CASSARLAGGATDTRYF
few TRBJ1-2 TRBV7-9 TRBD1 TGTGCCAGCAGCTCGGGACAGGGATTGCATGGCTACACCTTC CASSSGQGLHGYTF
NA TRBJ2-3 TRBV6-2/TRBV6-3 TRBD1 TGTGCCAGCATATCGGGACAGGGACCAGATACGCAGTATTTT CASISGQGPDTQYF
few TRBJ2-7 TRBV7-2 NA TGTGCCAGCAGCTTGGCGGGACCGTTTTCCTACGAGCAGTACTTC CASSLAGPFSYEQYF
few TRBJ2-1 TRBV28 TRBD1 TGTGCCAGCAGTTGGCCCTCCGGGACAGGGGGCAATGAGCAGTTCTTC CASSWPSGTGGNEQFF
NA TRBJ2-6 TRBV6-2/TRBV6-3 TRBD1 TGTGCCAGCAGCGGGACAGGTGCCTCTGGGGCCAACGTCCTGACTTTC CASSGTGASGANVLTF
NA TRBJ2-5 TRBV6-2/TRBV6-3 TRBD2 TGTGCCAGCAGACGACTAGCGGGGGGGCATTTTTCCGAGACCCAGTACTTC CASRRLAGGHFSETQYF
NA TRBJ2-1 TRBV7-9 TRBD1 TGTGCCAGCAGCCACAGACAGGGGTGGTACGAGCAGTTCTTC CASSHRQGWYEQFF
NA TRBJ1-2 TRBV4-1 NA TGCGCCAGCAGCTCAGGGGCTAATGGCTACACCTTC CASSSGANGYTF
NA TRBJ2-2 TRBV7-2 NA TGTGCCAGCAGCTTCTCGGCTTTGGACACCGGGGAGCTGTTTTTT CASSFSALDTGELFF
few TRBJ2-1 TRBV6-6 NA TGTGCCAGCACCGTTACCGCCCCGGAAAACTCCTACAATGAGCAGTTCTTC CASTVTAPENSYNEQFF
NA TRBJ2-1 TRBV27 NA TGTGCCAGCAGCCTTACGGGGCTCCATGAGCAGTTCTTC CASSLTGLHEQFF
NA TRBJ2-4 TRBV14 NA TGTGCCAGCAGCCAAGATCTGGTTAGCAAAAACATTCAGTACTTC CASSQDLVSKNIQYF